This T cell receptor beta chain was sequenced during a study of tumor-infiltrating lymphocytes in primary liver carcinoma. The V gene's germline CDR1 is SGHNT and CDR2 YENEEA. There are 18 residues in the CDR3. Study results and limitations: Presence in all five tumor regions was observed for only about 7-25% of top clones. Tumor-adjacent and tumor-blood pairs shared less of their repertoires than tumor region pairs shared. Top-250-clone fractions were significantly higher in tumors than in blood (p = 0.039).

Investigators took RNA and DNA out together from 20-30 mg of unsorted bulk tissue. Every single tumor sample held over 85% viable tumor cells. Of note for this clonotype: As yet, its antigen is unknown.

With a constant-region primer, TCR beta cDNA was made from approximately 500 ng of total RNA. Employing slightly modified ARM-PCR, three nested multiplex PCR rounds were run, and these gave rise to the TCR beta libraries. It was with TRBV1-TRBV30 forward primers and a C-beta reverse primer that the first two PCR rounds were run, at around 11 cycles each. One entry per CDR3 protein, called by TCRdb with MiXCR from the multiplex PCR reads. The table has some 100,000 distinct CDR3 sequences, about 70% seen once; the top ten hold 12%. This chain links TRBV11-3 with TRBJ2-7; D possibly uses TRBD1 or TRBD2 (5 bases each). The J call may be mistaken, given a closer DNA end match to TRBJ2-1. The clonotype originates from a woman aged 55-69 years with primary liver carcinoma and hepatitis B virus infection. The sample taken for sequencing was liver tumor tissue from sampling region 2. Subset of the sample: tumor region T2, inferior pole. For the CDR3, the DNA is TGTGCCAGCAGCTTAGATCGGTTATGGACACCGGGGACCCACGAGCAGTTCTTC. It specifies CASSLDRLWTPGTHEQFF.